The source of this T cell receptor beta chain is a study of neurological immune-mediated disorders. The germline V gene encodes CDR1 DFQATT and CDR2 SNEGSKA (reference sequence). The CDR3 is 15 amino acids. V dropped 6 bases and J dropped 4; count of bases not matched to a gene: 8. TCRdb independently ran MiXCR on the 5' RACE reads; one entry per CDR3 protein. The table shows 27,000 or so distinct CDR3 sequences, with around 21% occurring only once. The sample holds many counts of this clonotype. The TCR comes from an older woman in good health. Specimen: PBMCs. V is TRBV20-1 and J is TRBJ2-2; 10 bases map to TRBD2. In DNA, the CDR3 is TGCAGTGCCCCCCGAGCGGGAGGGCTCACCGGGGAGCTGTTTTTT. It encodes CSAPRAGGLTGELFF.